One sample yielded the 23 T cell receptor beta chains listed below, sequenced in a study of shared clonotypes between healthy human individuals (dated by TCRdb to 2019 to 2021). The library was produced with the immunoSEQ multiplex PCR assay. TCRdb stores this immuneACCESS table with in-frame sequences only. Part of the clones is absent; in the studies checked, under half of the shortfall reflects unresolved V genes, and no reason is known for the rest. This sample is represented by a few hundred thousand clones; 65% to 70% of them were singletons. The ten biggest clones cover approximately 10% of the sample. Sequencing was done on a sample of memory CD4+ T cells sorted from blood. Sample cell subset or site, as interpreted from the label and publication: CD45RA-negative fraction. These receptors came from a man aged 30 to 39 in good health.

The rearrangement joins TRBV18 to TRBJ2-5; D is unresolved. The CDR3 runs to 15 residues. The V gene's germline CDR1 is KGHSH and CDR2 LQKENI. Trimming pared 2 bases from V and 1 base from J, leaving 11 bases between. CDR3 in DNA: TGTGCCAGCTCACCAGCGCAGATGAGCCAAGAGACCCAGTACTTC. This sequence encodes CASSPAQMSQETQYF.

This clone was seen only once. The CDR3, as DNA: TGTGCCAGCAGTTACTCGGCAGTCAATCAGCCCCAGCATTTT. It yields the protein CASSYSAVNQPQHF. The chain is built from TRBV6-5 and TRBJ1-5; D gene ambiguous. Trimming pared 0 bases from V and 3 bases from J, leaving 6 bases between. CDR3 length equals 14 residues. Germline CDR1 reads MNHEY; CDR2 reads SVGAGI.

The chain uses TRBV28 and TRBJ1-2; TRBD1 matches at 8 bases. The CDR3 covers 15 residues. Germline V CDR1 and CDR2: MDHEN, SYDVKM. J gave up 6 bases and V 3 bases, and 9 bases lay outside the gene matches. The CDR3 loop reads CASSFLSGGGNGYTF. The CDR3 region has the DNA TGTGCCAGCAGTTTTCTGTCAGGGGGCGGAAATGGCTACACCTTC.

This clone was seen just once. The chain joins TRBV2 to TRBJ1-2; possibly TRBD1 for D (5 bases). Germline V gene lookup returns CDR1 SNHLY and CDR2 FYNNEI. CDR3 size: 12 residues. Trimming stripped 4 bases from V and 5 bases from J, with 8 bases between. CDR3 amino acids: CASSVEGYGYTF. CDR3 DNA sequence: TGTGCCAGCAGTGTGGAGGGGTATGGCTACACCTTC.

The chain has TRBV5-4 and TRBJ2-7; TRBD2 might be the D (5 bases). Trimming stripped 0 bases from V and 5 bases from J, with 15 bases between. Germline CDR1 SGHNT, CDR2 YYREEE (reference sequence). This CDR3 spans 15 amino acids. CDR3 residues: CASSLEPGKFDEQYF. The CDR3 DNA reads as TGTGCCAGCAGCTTGGAGCCGGGAAAGTTCGACGAGCAGTACTTC. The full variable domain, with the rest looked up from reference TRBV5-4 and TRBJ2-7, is ETGVTQSPTHLIKTRGQQVTLRCSSQSGHNTVSWYQQALGQGPQFIFQYYREEENGRGNFPPRFSGLQFPNYSSELNVNALELDDSALYLCASSLEPGKFDEQYFGPGTRLTVT.

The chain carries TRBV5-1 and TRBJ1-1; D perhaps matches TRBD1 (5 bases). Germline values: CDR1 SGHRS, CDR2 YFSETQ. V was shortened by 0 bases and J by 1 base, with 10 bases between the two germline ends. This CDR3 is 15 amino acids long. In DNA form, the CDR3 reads TGCGCCAGCAGCTTGGCCGGGACGGGGAACACTGAAGCTTTCTTT. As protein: CASSLAGTGNTEAFF. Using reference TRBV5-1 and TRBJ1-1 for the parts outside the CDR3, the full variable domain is KAGVTQTPRYLIKTRGQQVTLSCSPISGHRSVSWYQQTPGQGLQFLFEYFSETQRNKGNFPGRFSGRQFSNSRSEMNVSTLELGDSALYLCASSLAGTGNTEAFFGQGTRLTVV.

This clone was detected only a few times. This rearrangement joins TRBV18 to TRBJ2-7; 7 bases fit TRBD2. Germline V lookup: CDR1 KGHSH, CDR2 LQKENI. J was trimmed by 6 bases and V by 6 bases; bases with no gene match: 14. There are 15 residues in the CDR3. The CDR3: CASSDDLPGGGEQYF. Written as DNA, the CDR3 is TGTGCCAGCTCCGACGACTTACCCGGCGGGGGCGAGCAGTACTTC.

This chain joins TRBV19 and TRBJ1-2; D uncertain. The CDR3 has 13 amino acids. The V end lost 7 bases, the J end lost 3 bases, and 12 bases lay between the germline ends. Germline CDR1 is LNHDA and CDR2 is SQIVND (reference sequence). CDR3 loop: CASTSGAYYGYTF. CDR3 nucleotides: TGTGCCAGTACCTCGGGAGCTTACTATGGCTACACCTTC.

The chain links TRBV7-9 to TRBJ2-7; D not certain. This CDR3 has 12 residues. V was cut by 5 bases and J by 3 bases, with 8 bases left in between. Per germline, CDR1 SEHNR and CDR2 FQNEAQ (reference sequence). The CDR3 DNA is TGTGCCAGCAGCCCCCGGGTCTACGAGCAGTACTTC. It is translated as CASSPRVYEQYF.

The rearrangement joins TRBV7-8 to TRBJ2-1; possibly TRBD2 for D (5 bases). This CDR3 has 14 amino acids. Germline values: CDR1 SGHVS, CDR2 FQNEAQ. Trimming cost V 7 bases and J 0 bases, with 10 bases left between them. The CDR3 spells CASTERISYNEQFF. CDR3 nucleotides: TGTGCCAGCACCGAGCGGATCTCCTACAATGAGCAGTTCTTC.

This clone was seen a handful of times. In DNA form, the CDR3 reads TGTGCCAGTACTTCCAGCCTATTGGTAACTGAAGCTTTCTTT. As protein: CASTSSLLVTEAFF. The rearrangement uses TRBV19 and TRBJ1-1; D uncertain. This CDR3 comprises 14 residues. Trimming took off 7 bases at V and 5 bases at J, with 17 bases between the two ends. Germline V lookup: CDR1 LNHDA, CDR2 SQIVND (reference sequence).

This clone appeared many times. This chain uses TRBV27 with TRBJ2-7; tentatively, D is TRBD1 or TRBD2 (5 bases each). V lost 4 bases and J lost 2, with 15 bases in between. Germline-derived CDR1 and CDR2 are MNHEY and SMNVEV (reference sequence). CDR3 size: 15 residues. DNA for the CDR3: TGTGCCAGCAGTTGGAAGGGGTTGGGAGCCTACGAGCAGTACTTC. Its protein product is CASSWKGLGAYEQYF.

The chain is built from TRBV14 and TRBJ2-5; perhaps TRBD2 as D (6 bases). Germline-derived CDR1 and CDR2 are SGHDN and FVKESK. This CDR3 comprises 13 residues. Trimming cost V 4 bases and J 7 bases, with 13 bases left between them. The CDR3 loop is CASSPRLEGTQYF. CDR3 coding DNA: TGTGCCAGCAGCCCTCGACTAGAAGGGACCCAGTACTTC.

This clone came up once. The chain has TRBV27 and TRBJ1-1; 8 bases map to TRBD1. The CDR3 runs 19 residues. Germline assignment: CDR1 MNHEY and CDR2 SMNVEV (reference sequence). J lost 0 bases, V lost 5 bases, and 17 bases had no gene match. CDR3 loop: CASSPLRTGSFYVNTEAFF. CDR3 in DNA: TGTGCCAGCAGTCCGCTCCGGACAGGGAGTTTCTACGTGAACACTGAAGCTTTCTTT.

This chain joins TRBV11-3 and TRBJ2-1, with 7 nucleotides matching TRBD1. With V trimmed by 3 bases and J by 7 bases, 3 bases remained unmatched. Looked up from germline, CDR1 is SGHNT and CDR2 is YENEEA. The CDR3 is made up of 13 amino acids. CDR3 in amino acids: CASSLSQGNEQFF. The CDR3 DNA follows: TGTGCCAGCAGCTTGTCACAGGGGAATGAGCAGTTCTTC.

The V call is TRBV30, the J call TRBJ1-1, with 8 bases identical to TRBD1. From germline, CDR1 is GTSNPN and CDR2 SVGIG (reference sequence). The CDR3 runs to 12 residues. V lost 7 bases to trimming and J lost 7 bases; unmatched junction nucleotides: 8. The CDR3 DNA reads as TGTGCCTCCGCCGGACAGGGTATTGAAGCTTTCTTT. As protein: CASAGQGIEAFF.

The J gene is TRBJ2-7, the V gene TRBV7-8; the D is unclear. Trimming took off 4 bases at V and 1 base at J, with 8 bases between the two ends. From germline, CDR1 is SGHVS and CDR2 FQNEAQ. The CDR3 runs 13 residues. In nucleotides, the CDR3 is TGTGCCAGCAGCTCCCTGGGGTCCTACGAGCAGTACTTC. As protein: CASSSLGSYEQYF. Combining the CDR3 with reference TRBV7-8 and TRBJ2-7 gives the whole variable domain GAGVSQSPRYKVAKRGQDVALRCDPISGHVSLFWYQQALGQGPEFLTYFQNEAQLDKSGLPSDRFFAERPEGSVSTLKIQRTQQEDSAVYLCASSSLGSYEQYFGPGTRLTVT.

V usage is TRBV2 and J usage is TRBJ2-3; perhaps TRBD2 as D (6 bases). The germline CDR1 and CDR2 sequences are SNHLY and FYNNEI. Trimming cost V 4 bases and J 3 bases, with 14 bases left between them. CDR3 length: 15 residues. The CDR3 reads CASSGRGGGTDTQYF. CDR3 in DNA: TGTGCCAGCAGTGGCCGGGGTGGAGGGACAGATACGCAGTATTTT.

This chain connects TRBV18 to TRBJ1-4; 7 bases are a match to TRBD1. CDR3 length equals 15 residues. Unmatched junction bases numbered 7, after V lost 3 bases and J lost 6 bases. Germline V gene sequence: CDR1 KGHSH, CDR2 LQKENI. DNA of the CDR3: TGTGCCAGCTCACCGGATACAGGGGAGGATGAAAAACTGTTTTTT. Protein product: CASSPDTGEDEKLFF.

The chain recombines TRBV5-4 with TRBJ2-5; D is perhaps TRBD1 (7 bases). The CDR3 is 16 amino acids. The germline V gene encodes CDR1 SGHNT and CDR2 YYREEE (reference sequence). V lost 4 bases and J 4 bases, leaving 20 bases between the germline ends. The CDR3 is CASSPTGEARGETQYF. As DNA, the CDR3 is TGTGCCAGCAGCCCTACAGGGGAGGCCCGGGGAGAGACCCAGTACTTC.

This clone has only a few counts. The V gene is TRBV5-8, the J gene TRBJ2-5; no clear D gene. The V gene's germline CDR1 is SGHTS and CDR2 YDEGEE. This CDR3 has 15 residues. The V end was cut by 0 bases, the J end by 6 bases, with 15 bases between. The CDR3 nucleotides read TGTGCCAGCAGCTTGGGTCAGGATGTTGGACAGACCCAGTACTTC. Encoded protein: CASSLGQDVGQTQYF.

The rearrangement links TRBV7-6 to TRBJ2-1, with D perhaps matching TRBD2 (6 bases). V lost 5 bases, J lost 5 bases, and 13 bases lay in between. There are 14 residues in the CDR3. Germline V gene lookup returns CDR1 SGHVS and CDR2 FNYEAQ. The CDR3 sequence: CASSPRRGDNEQFF. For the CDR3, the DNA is TGTGCCAGCAGCCCCCGGCGCGGGGACAATGAGCAGTTCTTC.

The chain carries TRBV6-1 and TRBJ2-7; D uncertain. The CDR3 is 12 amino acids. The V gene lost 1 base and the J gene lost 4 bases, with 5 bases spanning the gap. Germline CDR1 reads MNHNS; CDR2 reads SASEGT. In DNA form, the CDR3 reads TGTGCCAGCAGTGAAGTTGATTACGAGCAGTACTTC. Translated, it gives CASSEVDYEQYF.